This TCR beta chain was retrieved from a study of blood T cell repertoires in COVID-19. On the study more broadly: Acute-phase and convalescent COVID-19 samples originated in the United States, Italy and Spain. Nucleic acid was either cDNA or gDNA, and it came from T cells, B-cell-depleted T cells, or PBMCs.

As handled by the study authors: Reference gene primer amplification gave estimated nucleated cell counts. Sequenced by immunoSEQ multiplex PCR; TCRdb stores in-frame clones only, minus some. V, J and clone size derive from that table, while D and trimming were established from the DNA sequence. The table has 150,000 to 200,000 clones, around 81% seen once. Trimming stripped 3 bases from V and 4 bases from J, with 6 bases between. Germline V gene sequence: CDR1 DFQATT, CDR2 SNEGSKA (reference sequence). CDR3 length: 11 amino acids. The chain recombines TRBV20-1 with TRBJ1-2, with D possibly being TRBD1 (5 bases). What was sequenced was peripheral blood. The clonotype comes from a human donor with acute or convalescent COVID-19. The donor label of this sample is uncertain. The chain's CDR3 is CSARGGYGYTF. For the CDR3, the DNA is TGCAGTGCTAGGGGGGGCTATGGCTACACCTTC.